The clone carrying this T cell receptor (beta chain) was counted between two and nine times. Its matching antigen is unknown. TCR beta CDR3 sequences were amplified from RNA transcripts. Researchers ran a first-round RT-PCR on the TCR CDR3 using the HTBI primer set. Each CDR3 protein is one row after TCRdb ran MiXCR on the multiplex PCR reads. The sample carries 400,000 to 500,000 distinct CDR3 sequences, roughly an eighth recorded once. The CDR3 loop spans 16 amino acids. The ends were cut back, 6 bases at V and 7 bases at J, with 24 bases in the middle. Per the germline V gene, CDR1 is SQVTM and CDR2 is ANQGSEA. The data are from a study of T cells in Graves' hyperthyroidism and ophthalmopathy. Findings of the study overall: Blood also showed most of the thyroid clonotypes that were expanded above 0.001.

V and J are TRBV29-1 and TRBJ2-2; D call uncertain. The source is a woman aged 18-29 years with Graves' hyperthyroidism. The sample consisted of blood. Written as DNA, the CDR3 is TGCAGCGTCAGTGGGCTAGAAACGTTTTCCCTCGGGGAGCTGTTTTTT. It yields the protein CSVSGLETFSLGELFF.